These T cell receptor beta chains were read from a single sample in a study of blood T cells in healthy people across ages. TCRdb passed the 5' RACE reads through MiXCR, listing each CDR3 protein once. Of about 640,000 distinct CDR3 sequences in the sample, 45% to 65% were seen once. Input material: blood. These receptors originate from a man aged 60 to 75 in good health. Both conserved end residues are part of each CDR3. A D gene is named only where the DNA matches it firmly. The size field is filled for only some rows; it gives once, few, many or a size class.

TRBV3-1,TRBD2,once,TRBJ2-5,TGTGCCAGCAGGTTCCTAGCGGTCCAAGAGACCCAGTACTTC,CASRFLAVQETQYF
TRBV25-1,TRBD1,.,TRBJ1-4,TGTGCCAGCAGTGAGACAGGGTTTGGAAATGAAAAACTGTTTTTT,CASSETGFGNEKLFF
TRBV29-1,TRBD2,few,TRBJ2-1,TGCAGCGTTGATCGGGTAGCGGGGGAAACCTACAATGAGCAGTTCTTC,CSVDRVAGETYNEQFF
TRBV5-1,.,many,TRBJ2-3,TGCGCCAGCAGCTTGGGTAGGACAGATACGCAGTATTTT,CASSLGRTDTQYF
TRBV5-1,.,.,TRBJ2-1,TGCGCCAGCAGCTTGGCGCTAGTTGCCAATGAGCAGTTCTTC,CASSLALVANEQFF
TRBV4-2,TRBD2,.,TRBJ2-3,TGTGCCAGCAGCCAAGATCCGTCTAGCGGTGGTGCTACGCAGTATTTT,CASSQDPSSGGATQYF
TRBV7-2,.,many,TRBJ1-5,TGTGCCAGCAGCTTAGAGGGCCTGGGGCAGCCCCAGCATTTT,CASSLEGLGQPQHF
TRBV9,TRBD1,.,TRBJ2-1,TGTGCCAGCAGCCTCCGGACAGGGGGGGATGAGCAGTTCTTC,CASSLRTGGDEQFF
TRBV7-2,.,once,TRBJ1-2,TGTGCCAGCAGCTTAGTGAGGATACACTATGGCTACACCTTC,CASSLVRIHYGYTF
TRBV20-1,.,.,TRBJ2-3,TGCAGTGCTCGGACAGTTCGGATTAGCACAGATACGCAGTATTTT,CSARTVRISTDTQYF
TRBV28,.,.,TRBJ2-3,TGTGCCAGCAGTTCCGTGTTCCTCCGGGGGTACACAGATACGCAGTATTTT,CASSSVFLRGYTDTQYF
TRBV2,.,.,TRBJ2-1,TGTGCCAGCAGGGGGAAGGGCCTACCCTCCTACAATGAGCAGTTCTTC,CASRGKGLPSYNEQFF
TRBV12-3/TRBV12-4,.,many,TRBJ2-3,TGTGCCAGCAGATTGAGGGCAGATACGCAGTATTTT,CASRLRADTQYF
TRBV9,.,few,TRBJ1-2,TGTGCCAGCAGCGTATCGGGGAACGGCTACACCTTC,CASSVSGNGYTF
TRBV6-1,.,.,TRBJ2-5,TGTGCCAGCAGTGACTCCCCACGACAGGTTAGAAAGACCCAGTACTTC,CASSDSPRQVRKTQYF
TRBV20-1,TRBD1,.,TRBJ2-5,TGCAGTGCTAGTCCCAGGGGGCGGACTTTGGAGACCCAGTACTTC,CSASPRGRTLETQYF
TRBV15,.,.,TRBJ1-2,TGTGCCACCAGCAGAGATGTTGGCCCGCTGAAGGGCTACACCTTC,CATSRDVGPLKGYTF
TRBV29-1,TRBD2,.,TRBJ2-7,TGCAGCGTTGTGTCCCTAGCGGGGGGCGAGCAGTACTTC,CSVVSLAGGEQYF